This T cell receptor (beta chain) was observed in a study of blood T cell repertoires in COVID-19. Whole-study context: Nucleic acid was either cDNA or gDNA, and it came from T cells, B-cell-depleted T cells, or PBMCs.

Original handling: Amplification of reference gene primers provided the estimated nucleated cell counts. Generated by immunoSEQ multiplex PCR, the TCRdb table keeps only in-frame clones and is missing some. Clone size and V and J calls were adopted from that table, with D and trimming inferred from the DNA. The sample has some 97,000 clones; more than 75% are singletons. With 3 bases clipped from V and 5 bases from J, the junction kept 7 bases outside the gene matches. The CDR3 length is 14 residues. Per the germline V gene, CDR1 is SGHNT and CDR2 is YYREEE (reference sequence). The clonotype originates from a human donor in a cohort sampled during active COVID-19. The chain combines TRBV5-4 with TRBJ1-2; 7 positions agree with TRBD1. Sequenced: peripheral blood. CDR3 region: CASSSGTDKYGYTF. As DNA, the CDR3 is TGTGCCAGCAGCTCCGGGACAGACAAGTATGGCTACACCTTC.